The T cell receptor (beta chain) described here comes from a study of identical twins (dated by TCRdb to the mid-2010s). About the study as a whole: The study deep-sequenced TCR alpha and beta repertoires from monozygotic twins, unrelated adults of various ages and cord blood to test whether fetal clonotypes persist. To rule out contamination, replicate twin experiments were performed at different times with different library preparation protocols.

The library was made by 5' RACE. Sequenced on an Illumina HiSeq 2000. Template switching added a universal primer binding site, and the final cDNA carried a unique molecular identifier that allowed TCR cDNA molecules to be counted accurately. Specific primers in the conserved constant-segment region were used to synthesize first-strand cDNA for the TCR alpha and beta chains. To control for contamination, every cDNA library was double barcoded, receiving both a SMART-Mk sample barcode and Illumina barcodes. TruSeq adapter sequences, together with Illumina sample barcodes, were added in two successive PCR steps. TCR alpha and beta cDNA libraries were sequenced on the Illumina HiSeq platform with custom primers. Processing in the source paper ran as follows. Unique molecular identifiers were extracted from raw reads with MiGEC, and CDR3 positions were determined with MiXCR. Recombination models were inferred per individual with the repgenHMM and IGoR tools using an EM algorithm. Shared clonotype analysis was performed with the tcR package in R, normalizing sharing by the product of cloneset sizes. To study raw recombination free of thymic and clonal selection effects, out-of-frame nonproductive sequences were analyzed. The public reads were quality trimmed at Q25 with fastp and then assembled into clones with MiXCR by TCRdb, keeping productive beta chains. Entries are consolidated by CDR3 protein sequence, retaining the most common genes and DNA. Here the V and J calls rest on TCRdb's processing, not on the authors' analysis. This sample lists about 890,000 distinct CDR3 sequences; around an eighth were detected once. The top ten clonotypes cover around 1.5% of the sample.

According to the germline V gene, CDR1 reads SGHAT and CDR2 reads FQNNGV. V lost 7 bases and J lost 1 base; the stretch between them is 17 bases long. The CDR3 runs 16 amino acids, cysteine and phenylalanine included. Only the CDR3 portion is preserved as DNA: 48 bases, with reading frame beginning at the first base. Only healthy Caucasian donors were included. Three pairs of female monozygotic twins, all aged about 18 to 30 years, made up the twin cohort. The RNA used for TCR libraries was isolated from peripheral blood mononuclear cells. This clonotype was counted only a few times. Its binding antigen is unknown. There are no base qualities to consult, and no much larger clone falls within one base. Summary of the overall study and its limitations: Because the same donors could not be followed over many years, the conclusions depended on cross-sectional statistical analysis. Recombination models systematically underestimated out-of-frame TCR alpha sharing in monozygotic twins but agreed with sharing between unrelated individuals. Fewer insertions were carried by abundant cord blood beta clonotypes, a similar but weaker trend appeared in young adult naive repertoires, and no such trend appeared in memory repertoires. Compared with coincidental sharing between unrelated individuals, out-of-frame TCR alpha sequences shared between twins had an excess of sequences with low generation probability. Invariant T cells such as MAIT and iNKT could partly confound zero-insertion analyses, although diverse VJ usage argued against such confounding for most clonotypes. The excess sharing between twins in beta out-of-frame sequences was weaker because fewer shared sequences reduced the signal-to-noise ratio.

In addition, the sample was reused for a study of yellow fever vaccine responses in identical twins. From the second report: The T cell response to vaccination in identical twins was reported by the authors to appear partly convergent and partly personalized. Focusing on identical twins, the study followed the T cell clones that responded to the vaccine, and did so with precision.

The chain is encoded by TRBV11-2 joined to TRBJ2-1; the D gene could be either TRBD1 or TRBD2, each agreeing at 5 bases. This sequence was found in a woman under 30 in good health. Sequences were obtained from PBMCs. The nucleotides are TGTGCCAGCACCCCACTAGGGGCAGGGTCCTACAATGAGCAGTTCTTC. It encodes CASTPLGAGSYNEQFF.